Below, 3 T cell receptor beta chains from the same sample are listed, as sequenced in a study of cytomegalovirus exposure and HLA in healthy donors. Use of 60 Vbeta and 13 Jbeta primers characterized the PCR. Profiling relied on immunoSEQ multiplex PCR, and the TCRdb table lists in-frame clones only, not all of them. Here the sample spans roughly 100,000 clones, around four fifths being singletons. Sequenced material: PBMCs. These receptors were collected from a woman aged 40 to 55 in good health and CMV-seronegative.

The chain links TRBV28 to TRBJ2-7; a possible D gene is TRBD1 (5 bases). Germline lookup yields CDR1 MDHEN and CDR2 SYDVKM. CDR3 size: 20 residues. V was shortened by 6 bases and J by 4 bases, with 34 bases between the two germline ends. The CDR3 region is CASSTPRPLYTTKGAYEQYF. CDR3 in DNA: TGTGCCAGCAGCACCCCCCGGCCCCTCTATACCACTAAAGGGGCATACGAGCAGTACTTC. Combining the CDR3 with reference TRBV28 and TRBJ2-7 gives the whole variable domain DVKVTQSSRYLVKRTGEKVFLECVQDMDHENMFWYRQDPGLGLRLIYFSYDVKMKEKGDIPEGYSVSREKKERFSLILESASTNQTSMYLCASSTPRPLYTTKGAYEQYFGPGTRLTVT.

V gene TRBV2 combines with J gene TRBJ1-2; TRBD1 is a possible D gene (5 bases). CDR1 and CDR2 from the germline V gene are SNHLY and FYNNEI. Between the trimmed V and J ends, which lost 3 bases and 8 bases, there was a span of 13 bases. CDR3 length equals 13 residues. The CDR3 nucleotides are TGTGCCAGCAGTGAGGCGGGGCTGGGGGGCTACACCTTC. Encoded protein: CASSEAGLGGYTF.

This sequence joins TRBV29-1 and TRBJ2-1; D is possibly TRBD1 (6 bases). V lost 6 bases and J lost 3, with 18 bases in between. Germline assignment: CDR1 SQVTM and CDR2 ANQGSEA. CDR3 length: 15 residues. In nucleotides, the CDR3 is TGCAGCGTGACCACTCAGGGGAGAGGCTACAATGAGCAGTTCTTC. It codes for CSVTTQGRGYNEQFF.